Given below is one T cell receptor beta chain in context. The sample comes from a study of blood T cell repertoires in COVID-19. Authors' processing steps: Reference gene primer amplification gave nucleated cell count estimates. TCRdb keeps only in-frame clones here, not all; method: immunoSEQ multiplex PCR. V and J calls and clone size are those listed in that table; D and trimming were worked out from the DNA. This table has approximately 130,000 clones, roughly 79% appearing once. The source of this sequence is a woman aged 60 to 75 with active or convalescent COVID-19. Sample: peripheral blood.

The CDR3 sequence: CASSKGQGNWETQYF. CDR3 nucleotides: TGTGCCAGCAGCAAGGGACAGGGGAATTGGGAGACCCAGTACTTC. The chain combines TRBV28 with TRBJ2-5; 10 nucleotides align to TRBD1. After removal of 6 bases from V and 5 bases from J, the junction contained 9 bases not matched to a gene. The CDR3 runs to 15 residues. Germline V lookup: CDR1 MDHEN, CDR2 SYDVKM.